Listed here are 4 T cell receptor beta chains from one sample, sequenced in a study of cytomegalovirus exposure and HLA in healthy donors. The PCR employed 60 Vbeta primers together with 13 Jbeta primers. Measured with immunoSEQ multiplex PCR; TCRdb has only the in-frame clones, and not every one. Of some 120,000 clones in the sample, 77% were seen once. The sequenced material came from PBMCs. Receptors originate from a woman aged 40 to 50 in good health and CMV-seropositive.

The CDR3 DNA sequence: TGTGCCAGCAGCGTAGCGGGAGCTGATACGCAGTATTTT. Translating it yields CASSVAGADTQYF. The rearrangement links TRBV2 to TRBJ2-3; 9 bases match TRBD2. Germline V gene sequence: CDR1 SNHLY, CDR2 FYNNEI. This CDR3 comprises 13 residues. The V gene end was trimmed by 6 bases and the J gene end by 6 bases; junction bases not matched to a gene: 4.

As concerns this clone: At one end the junction does not follow the germline gene, possibly because of a read error. Other DNA sequences in the sample encode the same CDR3. This chain joins TRBV27 and TRBJ2-1, with 7 bases aligning to TRBD1. The V gene's germline CDR1 is MNHEY and CDR2 SMNVEV (reference sequence). This CDR3 has 15 amino acids. The CDR3 sequence is CASSLRGLNYNEQFF. In nucleotides, the CDR3 is TGTGCCAGCAGTTTAAGGGGGCTCAACTACAACGAGCAGTTCTTC.

The J gene is TRBJ1-2, the V gene TRBV6-1; D perhaps matches TRBD1 (6 bases). The germline V gene encodes CDR1 MNHNS and CDR2 SASEGT. The V gene lost 6 bases and the J gene lost 2 bases, with 10 bases spanning the gap. This CDR3 is 13 amino acids long. The CDR3 region has the DNA TGTGCCAGCAGCGCTGACAGGAACTATGGCTACACCTTC. This encodes CASSADRNYGYTF.

This rearrangement joins TRBV11-2 to TRBJ1-3, with no clear D. The germline V gene encodes CDR1 SGHAT and CDR2 FQNNGV. Trimming shortened V by 2 bases and J by 2 bases, and 7 bases separated the two germline ends. The CDR3 has 14 amino acids. The CDR3 region is CASSLLGAGNTIYF. CDR3 DNA: TGTGCCAGCAGCTTATTGGGCGCTGGAAACACCATATATTTT.